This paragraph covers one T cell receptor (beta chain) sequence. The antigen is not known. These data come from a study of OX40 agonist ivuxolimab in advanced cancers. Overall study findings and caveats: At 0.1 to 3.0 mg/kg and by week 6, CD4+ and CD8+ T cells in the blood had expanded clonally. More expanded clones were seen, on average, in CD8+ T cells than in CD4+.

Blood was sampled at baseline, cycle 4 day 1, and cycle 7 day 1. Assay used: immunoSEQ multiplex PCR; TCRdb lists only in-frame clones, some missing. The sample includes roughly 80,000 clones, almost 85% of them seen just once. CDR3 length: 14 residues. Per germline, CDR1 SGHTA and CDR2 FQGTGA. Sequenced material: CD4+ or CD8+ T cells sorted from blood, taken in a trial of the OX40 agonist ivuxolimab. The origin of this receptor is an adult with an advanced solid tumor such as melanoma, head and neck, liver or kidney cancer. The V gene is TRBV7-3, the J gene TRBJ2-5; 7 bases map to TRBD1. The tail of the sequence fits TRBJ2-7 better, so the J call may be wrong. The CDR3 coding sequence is TGTGCCAGCAGCCCCCGACAGGGTTCCGGCGAGCAGTACTTC. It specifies CASSPRQGSGEQYF.